The 8 T cell receptor beta chains below come from one sample, sequenced in a study of blood T cell repertoires in COVID-19 (dated by TCRdb to the early 2020s). Library preparation used the immunoSEQ multiplex PCR assay. In TCRdb, the immuneACCESS table is reduced to in-frame sequences with V and J assigned. These tables do not hold every clone; where another copy was compared, an unresolved V gene accounts for under half, and the others remain unexplained. This sample lists 250,000 to 300,000 clones; 90% were detected once. The ten largest make up about 2% of the sample. The sequenced sample was peripheral blood. The origin of the receptors is a woman aged 60-75 years with COVID-19, enrolled during active disease.

The rearrangement uses TRBV7-3 and TRBJ2-2; 14 nucleotides match TRBD2. The CDR3 runs to 22 residues. Trimming took 1 base from V and 2 from J; bases not matched to a gene: 15. Looked up from germline, CDR1 is SGHTA and CDR2 is FQGTGA. CDR3 region: CASSLIFDWGTSGGRNTGELFF. CDR3 coding DNA: TGTGCCAGCAGCTTAATCTTTGATTGGGGGACTAGCGGGGGACGAAACACCGGGGAGCTGTTTTTT.

The chain recombines TRBV13 with TRBJ2-1; possible D gene TRBD1, 5 bases. Germline CDR1 and CDR2: PRHDT and FYEKMQ (reference sequence). The V end was cut by 4 bases, the J end by 8 bases, with 21 bases between. The CDR3 has 16 amino acids. The CDR3 nucleotides read TGTGCCAGCAGCTATCTTTCCAGGGCCCGTAGGGATGAGCAGTTCTTC. Amino acid sequence: CASSYLSRARRDEQFF.

The V and J genes are TRBV10-2 and TRBJ1-1; TRBD1 agrees at 10 bases. CDR1 and CDR2 (germline): WSHSY, SAAADI. This CDR3 spans 15 amino acids. The V and J ends lost 2 bases and 1 base, in that order; junction bases with no gene match: 1. The DNA for the CDR3 is TGCGCCAGCAGTGAGGGGGACAGGGGGAACACTGAAGCTTTCTTT. This sequence encodes CASSEGDRGNTEAFF.

This clone came up once. The chain has TRBV11-2 and TRBJ2-5; no definite D call. CDR3 length: 15 amino acids. Trimming stripped 7 bases from V and 3 bases from J, with 18 bases between. Germline V gene data show CDR1 as SGHAT and CDR2 as FQNNGV. CDR3 amino acids: CASMGPPGAEETQYF. In DNA, the CDR3 is TGTGCCAGCATGGGCCCCCCTGGCGCCGAAGAGACCCAGTACTTC.

V and J are TRBV12-3 or TRBV12-4 and TRBJ2-1, with D possibly being TRBD1 (5 bases). This CDR3 has 13 residues. V was clipped by 7 bases and J by 2 bases, with 9 bases between them. The CDR3 sequence: CASTQGTYNEQFF. The CDR3 DNA sequence: TGTGCCAGCACGCAGGGAACCTACAATGAGCAGTTCTTC.

The CDR3, as DNA: TGTGCCAGCAGCCAAGGAGGCAGGGTGAACACTGAAGCTTTCTTT. Translated, it gives CASSQGGRVNTEAFF. The rearrangement links TRBV4-2 to TRBJ1-1; the D gene is possibly TRBD1 (5 bases). Germline assignment: CDR1 LGHNA and CDR2 YNFKEQ. V shed 1 base and J shed 0 bases, with 9 bases lying between them. The CDR3 extends over 15 amino acids.

The chain couples TRBV9 to TRBJ1-1; no firm D call. The V gene lost 5 bases and the J gene lost 4 bases, with 24 bases spanning the gap. Germline V gene lookup returns CDR1 SGDLS and CDR2 YYNGEE. The CDR3 runs 17 residues. The CDR3 DNA reads TGTGCCAGCAGTCGAATCCGGACGGAGTGGGAGAGCACTGAAGCTTTCTTT. This translates into CASSRIRTEWESTEAFF. The full variable domain, in which reference TRBV9 and TRBJ1-1 provide the parts outside the CDR3, is DSGVTQTPKHLITATGQRVTLRCSPRSGDLSVYWYQQSLDQGLQFLIQYYNGEERAKGNILERFSAQQFPDLHSELNLSSLELGDSALYFCASSRIRTEWESTEAFFGQGTRLTVV.

The chain employs TRBV6-2 or TRBV6-3 and TRBJ2-5; 9 bases agree with TRBD2. CDR1 and CDR2 (germline): MNHEY, SVGEGT. The J segment lost 3 bases and the V segment lost 2 bases, leaving 10 bases of the junction unmatched. This CDR3 region has 17 residues. CDR3 in amino acids: CASSYGFAGGPEETQYF. In DNA form, the CDR3 reads TGTGCCAGCAGTTACGGGTTTGCGGGGGGGCCGGAAGAGACCCAGTACTTC.